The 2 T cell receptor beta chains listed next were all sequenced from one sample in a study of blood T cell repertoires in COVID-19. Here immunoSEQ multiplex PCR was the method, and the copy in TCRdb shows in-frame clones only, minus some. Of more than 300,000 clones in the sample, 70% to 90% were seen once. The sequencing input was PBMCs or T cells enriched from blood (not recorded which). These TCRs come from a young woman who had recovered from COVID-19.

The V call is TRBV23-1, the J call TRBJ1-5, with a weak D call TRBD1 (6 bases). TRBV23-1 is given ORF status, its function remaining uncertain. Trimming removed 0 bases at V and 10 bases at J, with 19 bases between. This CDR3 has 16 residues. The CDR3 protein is CASSQSGSDSPRPQHF. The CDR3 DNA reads TGCGCCAGCAGTCAATCGGGGTCGGACAGCCCTCGTCCCCAGCATTTT.

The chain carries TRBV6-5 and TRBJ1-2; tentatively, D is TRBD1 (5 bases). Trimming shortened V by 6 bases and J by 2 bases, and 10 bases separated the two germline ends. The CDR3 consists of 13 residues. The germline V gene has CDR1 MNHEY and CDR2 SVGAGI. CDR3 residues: CASRRTQNYGYTF. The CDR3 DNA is TGTGCCAGCAGACGGACACAAAACTATGGCTACACCTTC.